These 7 T cell receptor beta chains came from one sample sequenced in a study of blood T cell repertoires in COVID-19 (dated by TCRdb to 2020 to 2021). Preparation of the library involved the immunoSEQ multiplex PCR assay. TCRdb carries this immuneACCESS record with in-frame sequences only. Its versions omit some clonotypes, under half of them owing to an unresolved V gene in the studies checked, with the rest unexplained. The sample includes approximately 110,000 clones, with roughly 81% observed a single time. The ten largest clones take up 8% to 9.5% of the sample. The sequenced sample was peripheral blood. The source is a woman in her seventies with acute or convalescent COVID-19.

The rearrangement links TRBV7-8 to TRBJ1-2; 8 bases match TRBD1. There are 14 residues in the CDR3. Germline V gene sequence: CDR1 SGHVS, CDR2 FQNEAQ. V dropped 1 base and J dropped 7; count of bases not matched to a gene: 5. The CDR3 coding sequence is TGTGCCAGCAGCTTAGGACAGGGGTTCGGTGGCTACACCTTC. Its translation: CASSLGQGFGGYTF.

This chain joins TRBV7-9 and TRBJ1-4; a weak D match, TRBD1 (6 bases). Trimming removed 2 bases from V and 8 bases from J, with 6 bases in between. Looked up from germline, CDR1 is SEHNR and CDR2 is FQNEAQ (reference sequence). CDR3 length: 12 amino acids. CDR3 sequence: CASSLQGEKLFF. The CDR3 nucleotides read TGTGCCAGCAGCTTACAGGGGGAAAAACTGTTTTTT.

The J gene is TRBJ2-5, the V gene TRBV25-1, with D possibly being TRBD1 (6 bases). The CDR3 extends over 14 amino acids. From germline, CDR1 is MGHDK and CDR2 SYGVNS. Trimming pared 7 bases from V and 0 bases from J, leaving 12 bases between. CDR3 residues: CASTPRGNQETQYF. CDR3 DNA sequence: TGTGCCAGCACTCCTAGGGGGAACCAAGAGACCCAGTACTTC.

V is TRBV3-1 (or the pseudogene TRBV3-2) and J is TRBJ1-2; unclear D gene. The CDR3 consists of 17 residues. V was pared by 0 bases and J by 2 bases, with 16 bases between. The germline V gene has CDR1 LGHDT and CDR2 YNNKEL (reference sequence). The CDR3 DNA follows: TGTGCCAGCAGCCAAGATCCTGCGGCGCACTTCAACTATGGCTACACCTTC. The encoded protein is CASSQDPAAHFNYGYTF.

The chain uses TRBV7-2 and TRBJ2-3; 7 positions match TRBD1. This CDR3 is built from 12 residues. J lost 9 bases, V lost 2 bases, and 2 bases had no gene match. The germline V gene has CDR1 SGHTA and CDR2 FQGNSA. The CDR3 reads CASSLLTGTQYF. The CDR3 DNA reads TGTGCCAGCAGCTTATTGACAGGGACGCAGTATTTT.

CDR3 DNA sequence: TGTGCCAGCAGTGACCGGGACAGGGACTATGGCTACACCTTC. Protein sequence: CASSDRDRDYGYTF. J is TRBJ1-2 and V is TRBV6-1; 9 bases fit TRBD1. This CDR3 contains 14 residues. Germline lookup yields CDR1 MNHNS and CDR2 SASEGT. V gave up 3 bases and J gave up 3 bases; unmatched junction bases: 2.

This chain joins TRBV29-1 and TRBJ1-1; 7 nucleotides line up with TRBD1. J lost 4 bases, V lost 6 bases, and 11 bases had no gene match. This CDR3 has 14 residues. The germline CDR1 and CDR2 sequences are SQVTM and ANQGSEA. The CDR3 DNA is TGCAGCGTGATCCCGACAGGGTTGGGCACTGAAGCTTTCTTT. It translates to CSVIPTGLGTEAFF.